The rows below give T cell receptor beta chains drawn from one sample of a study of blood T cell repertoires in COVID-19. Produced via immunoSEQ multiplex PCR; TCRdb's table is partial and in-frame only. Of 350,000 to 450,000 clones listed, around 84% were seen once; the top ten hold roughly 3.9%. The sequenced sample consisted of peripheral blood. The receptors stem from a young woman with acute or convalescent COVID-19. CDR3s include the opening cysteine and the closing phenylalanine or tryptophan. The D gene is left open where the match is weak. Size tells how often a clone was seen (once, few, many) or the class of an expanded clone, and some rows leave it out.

TGCGCCAGCAGCCAAACGGGGAACAACAATGAAAAACTGTTTTTT CASSQTGNNNEKLFF TRBJ1-4 TRBV4-1 few .
TGTGCCACCAGCAGGGGGGTGGGGCTAGCGGCTTCCAGCGAGCAGTACTTC CATSRGVGLAASSEQYF TRBJ2-7 TRBV15 . TRBD2
TGTGCCAGCGGGACTAGCGGGAGCTCCTACGAGCAGTACTTC CASGTSGSSYEQYF TRBJ2-7 TRBV6-5 once TRBD2
TGTGCCAGCGGCGGGGTTGGGGCTGAAGCTTTCTTT CASGGVGAEAFF TRBJ1-1 TRBV3-1/TRBV3-2 . .
TGTGCCAGCAGCCCGACTAGCGGGAGGACAGATACGCAGTATTTT CASSPTSGRTDTQYF TRBJ2-3 TRBV28 . TRBD2
TGTGCCAGCAGCCTTCTCAATCAGCCCCAGCATTTT CASSLLNQPQHF TRBJ1-5 TRBV14 . .
TGTGCCAGCAGCCCCCAGGGACAAACCGGCTGGTTGGCTTTCTTT CASSPQGQTGWLAFF TRBJ1-1 TRBV7-8 . .
TGCGCCAGCAGCCGGACAGGGGTCCAAGAGACCCAGTACTTC CASSRTGVQETQYF TRBJ2-5 TRBV5-1 . TRBD1
TGTGCCAGTAGTACCTCGACAGGGCCTAACTATGGCTACACCTTC CASSTSTGPNYGYTF TRBJ1-2 TRBV19 . TRBD1
TGTGCCAGCATGAGTGCGGGCTATGGCTACACCTTC CASMSAGYGYTF TRBJ1-2 TRBV27 . .
TGTGCCAGCAGCGGGCCAGGGGGTTATCAGCCCCAGCATTTT CASSGPGGYQPQHF TRBJ1-5 TRBV7-8 once TRBD1
TGCGCCAGCAGTGAGGTGGGAGCGGGGGAGCAGTACTTC CASSEVGAGEQYF TRBJ2-7 TRBV10-1 . TRBD2
TGTGCCAGCAGCTTTCCTGGGGGGACCGTGAACACTGAAGCTTTCTTT CASSFPGGTVNTEAFF TRBJ1-1 TRBV7-9 . .